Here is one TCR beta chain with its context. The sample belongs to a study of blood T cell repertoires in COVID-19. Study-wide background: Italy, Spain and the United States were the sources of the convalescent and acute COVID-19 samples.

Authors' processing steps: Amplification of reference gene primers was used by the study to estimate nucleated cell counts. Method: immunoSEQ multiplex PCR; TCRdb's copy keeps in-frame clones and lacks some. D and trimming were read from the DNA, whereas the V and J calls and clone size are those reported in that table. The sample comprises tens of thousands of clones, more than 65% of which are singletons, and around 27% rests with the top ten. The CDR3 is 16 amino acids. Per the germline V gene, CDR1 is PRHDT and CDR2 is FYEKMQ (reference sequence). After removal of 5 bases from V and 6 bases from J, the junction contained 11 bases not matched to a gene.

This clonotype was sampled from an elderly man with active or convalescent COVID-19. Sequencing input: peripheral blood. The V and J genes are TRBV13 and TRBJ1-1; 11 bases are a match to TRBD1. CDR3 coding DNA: TGTGCCAGCAGCACCTGGACAGGGGGCGGTAGCGCTGAAGCTTTCTTT. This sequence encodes CASSTWTGGGSAEAFF.